This T cell receptor beta chain was retrieved from a study of blood T cells in healthy people across ages. From germline, CDR1 is SGHTA and CDR2 FQGNSA. This CDR3 contains 12 residues. V lost 5 bases and J lost 5, with 10 bases in between. Together with a sample-barcoded 5' primer, a J-beta primer mix was included in a second PCR lasting roughly 7 to 11 cycles. A single record per CDR3 protein comes from TCRdb applying MiXCR to the 5' RACE reads. The table includes about 800,000 distinct CDR3 sequences, 25% detected once. This sample was also put to use in a study of T cells of mothers and their children.

The sequenced material came from blood. The TCR was taken from a boy aged 5 to 17 in good health. The J gene is TRBJ2-7, the V gene TRBV7-2; no clear D gene. The CDR3: CASSPGLHEQYF. CDR3 coding DNA: TGTGCCAGCAGCCCGGGTTTGCACGAGCAGTACTTC.